These 5 T cell receptor beta chains were sequenced from one sample in a study of CD8+ T cells in alopecia areata. cDNA serving as the sequencing template came from extracted, reverse transcribed RNA. The method was immunoSEQ multiplex PCR; TCRdb's version includes in-frame clones alone and lacks a portion of them. This sample carries fewer than 2,000 clones and no singletons, and 12% goes to the top ten. Specified time point: mouse skin at time of skin grafting. The sample was skin, taken at week 0. The source of these receptors is a C3H/HeJ mouse with alopecia areata. These mice share the MHC haplotype H2-k.

This clone is medium-sized (0.01 to 0.1%) in the sample. The germline and genes are mouse ones. The read is 4 residues too short to cover the CDR3 end, so that end is filled in from the germline J gene. The J gene is TRBJ2-1, the V gene TRBV17; 7 nucleotides align to TRBD1. The CDR3 contains 15 residues. CDR1 is MNHDT and CDR2 is YYDKIL in the germline V gene. CDR3 bases read: TGTGCTAGCAGTAGAGAGACAGGGATGAGGGCT. Its translation: CASSRETGMRA. The entire CDR3 reads CASSRETGMRAEQFF.

In its sample, this clone ranks as medium-sized. Each gene name is a mouse one. The missing CDR3 end, 4 residues past where the read stops, is filled in from the germline J gene. The V call is TRBV1, the J call TRBJ1-2, with a weak D call TRBD1 (6 bases). There are 14 residues in the CDR3. Germline values: CDR1 NSQYPW, CDR2 LRSPGD (reference sequence). Trimming left V 4 bases short and J 1 base short, with 10 bases between. The sequenced CDR3 bases are TGCACCTGCAGTGGCGGGACAAAAAACTCC. This gives the protein CTCSGGTKNS. The CDR3 as a whole reads CTCSGGTKNSDYTF.

This clone is termed medium-sized. Gene names are mouse gene names. The CDR3 goes on 4 residues after the read ends, and that part is filled in from the germline J gene. The chain links TRBV13-3 to TRBJ2-5, with TRBD2 matching 10 bases. The germline V gene has CDR1 NNHDY and CDR2 SYVADS. V shed 3 bases and J 0 bases; nucleotides not matched to a gene: 1. The CDR3 is 15 residues long. The DNA read from the CDR3 is TGTGCCAGCAGTGGACTGGGGGGAAACCAAGAC. Amino acids: CASSGLGGNQD. The whole CDR3 sequence is CASSGLGGNQDTQYF. The full variable domain, with the rest looked up from reference TRBV13-3 and TRBJ2-5, is EAAVTQSPRSKVAVTGGKVTLSCHQTNNHDYMYWYRQDTGHGLRLIHYSYVADSTEKGDIPDGYKASRPSQENFSLILELASLSQTAVYFCASSGLGGNQDTQYFGPGTRLLVL.

By share of the sample, this clone is medium-sized. Gene names are the mouse ones. Sequencing ends 4 residues short of the CDR3 end; the germline J gene provides the rest. The chain employs TRBV5 and TRBJ2-5; D may be TRBD2 (7 bases). With 2 bases removed from V and 3 bases from J, the gap between germline ends came to 9 bases. The germline gives CDR1 LGHNA, CDR2 YNLKQL (reference sequence). CDR3 size: 14 residues. CDR3 sequence: CASSQKGGQDTQYF. The DNA read from the CDR3 is TGTGCCAGCAGCCAAAAGGGGGGGCAAGAC.

This clone is categorized as large. Mouse gene names apply. The read terminates 4 residues before the CDR3 end, so the remaining end is supplied by the germline J gene. The rearrangement links TRBV17 to TRBJ2-2; possibly TRBD1 for D (5 bases). The ends were cut back, 3 bases at V and 2 bases at J, with 7 bases in the middle. Germline CDR1 reads MNHDT; CDR2 reads YYDKIL. CDR3 size: 14 residues. The CDR3 sequence: CASSSHRNTGQLYF. The CDR3 DNA, read in part, is TGTGCTAGCAGTAGTCACAGGAACACCGGG.